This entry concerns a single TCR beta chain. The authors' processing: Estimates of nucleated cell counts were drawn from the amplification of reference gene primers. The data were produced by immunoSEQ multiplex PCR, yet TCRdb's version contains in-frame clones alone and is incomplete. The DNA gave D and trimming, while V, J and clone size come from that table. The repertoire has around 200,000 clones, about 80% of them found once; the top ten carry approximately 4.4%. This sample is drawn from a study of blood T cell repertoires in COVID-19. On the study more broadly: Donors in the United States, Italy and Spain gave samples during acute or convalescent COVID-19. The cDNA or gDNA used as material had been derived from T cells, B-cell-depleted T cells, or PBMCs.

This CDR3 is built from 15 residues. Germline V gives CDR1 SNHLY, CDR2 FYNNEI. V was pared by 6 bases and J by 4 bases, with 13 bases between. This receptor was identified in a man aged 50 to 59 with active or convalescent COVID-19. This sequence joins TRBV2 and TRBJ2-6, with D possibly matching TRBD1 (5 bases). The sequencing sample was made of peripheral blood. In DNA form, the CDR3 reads TGTGCCAGCAGACAACAGGCCGCCGGGGCCAACGTCCTGACTTTC. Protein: CASRQQAAGANVLTF. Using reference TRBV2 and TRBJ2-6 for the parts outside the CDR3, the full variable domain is EPEVTQTPSHQVTQMGQEVILRCVPISNHLYFYWYRQILGQKVEFLVSFYNNEISEKSEIFDDQFSVERPDGSNFTLKIRSTKLEDSAMYFCASRQQAAGANVLTFGAGSRLTVL.